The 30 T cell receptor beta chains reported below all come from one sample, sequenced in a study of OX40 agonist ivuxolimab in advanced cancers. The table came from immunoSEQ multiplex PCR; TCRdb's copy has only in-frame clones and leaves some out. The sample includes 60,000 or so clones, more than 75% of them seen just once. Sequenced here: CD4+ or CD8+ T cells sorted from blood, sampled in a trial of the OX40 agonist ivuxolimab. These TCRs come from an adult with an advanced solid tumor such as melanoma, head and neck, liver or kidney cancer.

In DNA, the CDR3 is TGTGCCAGCAGAGGCCAGGGACACCGGAACACTGAAGCTTTCTTT. It encodes CASRGQGHRNTEAFF. This chain joins TRBV6-5 and TRBJ1-1; possible D gene TRBD1, 6 bases. The CDR3 covers 15 residues. Germline values: CDR1 MNHEY, CDR2 SVGAGI. The V gene lost 6 bases and the J gene lost 1 base, with 15 bases spanning the gap.

CDR3 sequence: CASSLEPKDTQYF. The CDR3 DNA sequence: TGTGCCAGCAGCTTGGAACCGAAGGATACGCAGTATTTT. This chain connects TRBV5-4 to TRBJ2-3, with no clear D. V lost 0 bases and J 6 bases, leaving 8 bases between the germline ends. CDR1 SGHNT and CDR2 YYREEE come from the germline V gene (reference sequence). This CDR3 is built from 13 residues.

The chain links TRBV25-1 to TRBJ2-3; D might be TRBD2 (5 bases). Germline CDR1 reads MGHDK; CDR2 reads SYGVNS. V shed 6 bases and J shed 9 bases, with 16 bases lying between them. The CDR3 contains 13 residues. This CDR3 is CASRVSPGSTQYF. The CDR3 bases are TGTGCCAGCAGGGTGAGTCCGGGGTCAACGCAGTATTTT.

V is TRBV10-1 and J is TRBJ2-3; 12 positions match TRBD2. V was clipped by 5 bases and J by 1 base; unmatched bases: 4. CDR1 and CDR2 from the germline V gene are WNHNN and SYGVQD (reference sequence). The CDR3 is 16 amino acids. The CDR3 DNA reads TGCGCCAGCAGTCGGACTAGCGGGGACGGCACAGATACGCAGTATTTT. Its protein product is CASSRTSGDGTDTQYF.

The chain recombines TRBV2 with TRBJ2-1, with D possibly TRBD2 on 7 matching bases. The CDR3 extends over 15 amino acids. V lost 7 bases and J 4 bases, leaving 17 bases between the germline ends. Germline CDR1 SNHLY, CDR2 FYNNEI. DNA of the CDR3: TGTGCCAGCAAACTCGAGGGGGGGATTTACAATGAGCAGTTCTTC. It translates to CASKLEGGIYNEQFF.

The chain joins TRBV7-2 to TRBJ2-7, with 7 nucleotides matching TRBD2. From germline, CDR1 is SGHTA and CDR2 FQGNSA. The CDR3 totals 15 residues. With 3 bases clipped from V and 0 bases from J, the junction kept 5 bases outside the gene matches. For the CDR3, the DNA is TGTGCCAGCAGCTTGGGAGGGATAATCTCCTACGAGCAGTACTTC. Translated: CASSLGGIISYEQYF.

The CDR3 protein is CASSLARGARYNEQFF. DNA of the CDR3: TGTGCCAGCAGCTTAGCGCGTGGAGCCCGGTACAATGAGCAGTTCTTC. The J gene is TRBJ2-1, the V gene TRBV11-2; D is ambiguous. V was clipped by 1 base and J by 4 bases, with 14 bases between them. The CDR3 contains 16 residues. Germline CDR1 and CDR2: SGHAT and FQNNGV.

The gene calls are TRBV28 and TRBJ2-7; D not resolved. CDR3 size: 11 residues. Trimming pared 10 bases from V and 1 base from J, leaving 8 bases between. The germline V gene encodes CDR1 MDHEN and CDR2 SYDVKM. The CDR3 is CATRESYEQYF. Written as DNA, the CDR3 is TGTGCCACCCGAGAGTCCTACGAGCAGTACTTC.

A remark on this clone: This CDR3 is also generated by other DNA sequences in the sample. Written as DNA, the CDR3 is TGTGCCAGCAGGACCTTTAGCGGCTACGAGCAGTACTTC. Its protein product is CASRTFSGYEQYF. V and J are TRBV2 and TRBJ2-7; possible D gene TRBD2, 6 bases. The length of the CDR3 is 13 residues. Germline CDR1 SNHLY, CDR2 FYNNEI. V was clipped by 6 bases and J by 3 bases, with 12 bases between them.

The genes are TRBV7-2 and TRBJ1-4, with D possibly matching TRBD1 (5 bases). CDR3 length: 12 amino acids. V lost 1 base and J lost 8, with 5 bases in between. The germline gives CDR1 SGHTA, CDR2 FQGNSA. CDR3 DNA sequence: TGTGCCAGCAGCTTAGGACAGGAAAAACTGTTTTTT. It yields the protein CASSLGQEKLFF.

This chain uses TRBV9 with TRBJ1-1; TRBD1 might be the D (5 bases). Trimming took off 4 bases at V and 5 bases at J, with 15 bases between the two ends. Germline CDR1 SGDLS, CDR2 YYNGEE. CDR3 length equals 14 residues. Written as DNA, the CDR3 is TGTGCCAGCAGCCTCCGACCCAGGGAGACTGAAGCTTTCTTT. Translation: CASSLRPRETEAFF.

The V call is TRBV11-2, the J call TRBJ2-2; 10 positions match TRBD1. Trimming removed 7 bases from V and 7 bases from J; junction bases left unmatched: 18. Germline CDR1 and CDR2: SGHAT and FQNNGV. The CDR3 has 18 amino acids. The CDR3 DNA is TGTGCCAGCACCGCCCTAATTAGACAGGGGGCTTTCATCGGGGAGCTGTTTTTT. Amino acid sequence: CASTALIRQGAFIGELFF.

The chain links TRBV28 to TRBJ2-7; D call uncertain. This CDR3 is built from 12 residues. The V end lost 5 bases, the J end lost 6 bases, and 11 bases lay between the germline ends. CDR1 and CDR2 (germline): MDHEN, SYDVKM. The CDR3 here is CASSPSPLEQYF. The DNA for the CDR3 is TGTGCCAGCAGTCCCTCTCCTCTCGAGCAGTACTTC.

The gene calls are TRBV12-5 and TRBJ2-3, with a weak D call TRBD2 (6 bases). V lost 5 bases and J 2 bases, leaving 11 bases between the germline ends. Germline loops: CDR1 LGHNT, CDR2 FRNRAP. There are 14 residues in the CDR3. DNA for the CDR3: TGTGCTAGTGGTGTGGGGACTTCCACAGATACGCAGTATTTT. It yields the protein CASGVGTSTDTQYF.

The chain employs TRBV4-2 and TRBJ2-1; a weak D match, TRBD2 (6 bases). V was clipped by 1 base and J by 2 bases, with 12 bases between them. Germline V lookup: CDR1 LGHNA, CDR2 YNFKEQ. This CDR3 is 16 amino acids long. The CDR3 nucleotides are TGTGCCAGCAGCCAAGTCGGGAGTTCTACCTACAATGAGCAGTTCTTC. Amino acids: CASSQVGSSTYNEQFF.

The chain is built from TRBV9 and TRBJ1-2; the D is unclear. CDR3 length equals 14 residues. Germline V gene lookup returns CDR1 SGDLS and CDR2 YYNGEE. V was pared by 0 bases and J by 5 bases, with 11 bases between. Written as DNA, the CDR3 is TGTGCCAGCAGCGTAGAAGCGGTTCCTTATGGCTACACCTTC. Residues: CASSVEAVPYGYTF.

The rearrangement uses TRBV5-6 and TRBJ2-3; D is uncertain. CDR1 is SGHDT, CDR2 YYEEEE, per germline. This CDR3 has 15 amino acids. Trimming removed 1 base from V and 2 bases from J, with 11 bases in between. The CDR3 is CASSLLGTTTDTQYF. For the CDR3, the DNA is TGTGCCAGCAGCTTGCTCGGAACGACCACAGATACGCAGTATTTT.

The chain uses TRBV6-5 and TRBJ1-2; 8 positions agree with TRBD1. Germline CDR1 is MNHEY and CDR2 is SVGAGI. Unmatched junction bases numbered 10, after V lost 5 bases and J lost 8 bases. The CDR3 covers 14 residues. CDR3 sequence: CASSPGGAPWGYTF. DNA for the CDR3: TGTGCCAGCAGTCCAGGGGGCGCTCCGTGGGGCTACACCTTC.

The CDR3 DNA reads as TGCAGCGTTGTTGAAGGGGGGGGCCGAAATCAGCCCCAGCATTTT. It encodes CSVVEGGGRNQPQHF. The chain couples TRBV29-1 to TRBJ1-5, with D tentatively TRBD1 (6 bases). The germline V and J ends were trimmed by 4 bases and 4 bases, with 17 bases remaining between them. This CDR3 has 15 residues. CDR1 is SQVTM, CDR2 ANQGSEA, per germline.

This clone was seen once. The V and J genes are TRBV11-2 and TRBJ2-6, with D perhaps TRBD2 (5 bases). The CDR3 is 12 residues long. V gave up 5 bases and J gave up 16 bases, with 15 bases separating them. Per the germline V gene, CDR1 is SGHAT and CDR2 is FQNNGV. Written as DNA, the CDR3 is TGTGCCAGCAGCGGGCCGGCGGGTGGACTGACTTTC. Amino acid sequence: CASSGPAGGLTF.

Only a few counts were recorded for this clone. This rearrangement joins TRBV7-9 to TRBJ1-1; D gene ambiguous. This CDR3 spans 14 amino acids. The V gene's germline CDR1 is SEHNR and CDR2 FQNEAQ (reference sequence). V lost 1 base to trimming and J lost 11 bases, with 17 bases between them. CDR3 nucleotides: TGTGCCAGCAGCTTAGGGCTCGGCTTAGGTAGTGCTTTCTTT. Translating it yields CASSLGLGLGSAFF.

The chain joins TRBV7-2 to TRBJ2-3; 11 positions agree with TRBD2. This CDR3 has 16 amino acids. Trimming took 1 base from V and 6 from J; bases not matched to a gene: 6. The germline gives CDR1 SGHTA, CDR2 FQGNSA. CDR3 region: CASSLGLAGRVDTQYF. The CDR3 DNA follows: TGTGCCAGCAGCTTAGGACTAGCGGGACGGGTGGATACGCAGTATTTT.

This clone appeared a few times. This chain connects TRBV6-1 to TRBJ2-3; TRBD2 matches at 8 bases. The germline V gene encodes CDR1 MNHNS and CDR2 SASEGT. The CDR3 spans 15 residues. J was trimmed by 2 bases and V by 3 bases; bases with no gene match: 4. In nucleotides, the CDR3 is TGTGCCAGCAGTGACCCGGGACTAGACACAGATACGCAGTATTTT. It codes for CASSDPGLDTDTQYF.

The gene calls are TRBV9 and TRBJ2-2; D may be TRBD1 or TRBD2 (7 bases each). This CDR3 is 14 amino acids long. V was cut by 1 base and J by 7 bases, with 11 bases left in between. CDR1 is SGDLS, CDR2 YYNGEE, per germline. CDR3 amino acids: CASSVQGGGGELFF. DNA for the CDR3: TGTGCCAGCAGCGTACAGGGGGGGGGCGGGGAGCTGTTTTTT.

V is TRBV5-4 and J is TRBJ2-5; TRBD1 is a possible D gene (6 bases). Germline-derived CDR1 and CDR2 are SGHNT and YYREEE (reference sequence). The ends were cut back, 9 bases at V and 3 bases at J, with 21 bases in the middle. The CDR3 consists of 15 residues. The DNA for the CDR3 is TGTGCCATAAGGCTAAACGACGCAGGGGAAGAGACCCAGTACTTC. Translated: CAIRLNDAGEETQYF.

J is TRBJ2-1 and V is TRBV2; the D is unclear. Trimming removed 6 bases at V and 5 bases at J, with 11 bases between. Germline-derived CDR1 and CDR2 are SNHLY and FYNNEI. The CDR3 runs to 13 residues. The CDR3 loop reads CASRVLPNNEQFF. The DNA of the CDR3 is TGTGCCAGCAGAGTCCTCCCTAACAATGAGCAGTTCTTC.

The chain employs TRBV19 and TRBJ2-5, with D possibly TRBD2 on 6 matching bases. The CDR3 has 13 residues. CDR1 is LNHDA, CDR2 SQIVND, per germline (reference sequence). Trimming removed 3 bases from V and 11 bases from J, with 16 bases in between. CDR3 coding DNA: TGTGCCAGTAGTATCGAAATCACGGGGGAGCAGTACTTC. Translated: CASSIEITGEQYF.

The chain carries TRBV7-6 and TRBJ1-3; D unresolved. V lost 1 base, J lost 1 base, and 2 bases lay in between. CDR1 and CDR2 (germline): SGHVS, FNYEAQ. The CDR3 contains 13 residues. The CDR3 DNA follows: TGTGCCAGCAGCTTAGTGTCTGGAAACACCATATATTTT. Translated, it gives CASSLVSGNTIYF. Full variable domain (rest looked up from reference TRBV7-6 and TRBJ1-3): GAGVSQSPRYKVTKRGQDVALRCDPISGHVSLYWYRQALGQGPEFLTYFNYEAQQDKSGLPNDRFSAERPEGSISTLTIQRTEQRDSAMYRCASSLVSGNTIYFGEGSWLTVV.

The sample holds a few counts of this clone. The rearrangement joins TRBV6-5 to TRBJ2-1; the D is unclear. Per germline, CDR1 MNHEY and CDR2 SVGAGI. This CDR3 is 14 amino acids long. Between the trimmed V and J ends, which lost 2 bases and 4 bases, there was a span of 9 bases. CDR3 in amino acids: CASSYKLTYNEQFF. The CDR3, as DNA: TGTGCCAGCAGTTACAAGCTGACATACAATGAGCAGTTCTTC.

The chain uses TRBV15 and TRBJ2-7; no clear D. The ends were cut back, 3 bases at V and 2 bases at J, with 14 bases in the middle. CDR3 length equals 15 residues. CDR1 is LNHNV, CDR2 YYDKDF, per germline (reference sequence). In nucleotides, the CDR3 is TGTGCCACCAGCAGGAGTCGTCACATTGCCTACGAGCAGTACTTC. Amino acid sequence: CATSRSRHIAYEQYF.